The table lists the clone carrying this T cell receptor (beta chain) with many counts. The target antigen is unknown. This entry belongs to a study of Graves' ophthalmopathy and Graves' hyperthyroidism. Points from the study as a whole: Stable hyperthyroidism and ophthalmopathy were told apart by a 13-signature model, which achieved around 88% sensitivity and 81.08% specificity.

Amplification targeted the TCR beta CDR3 regions, with RNA transcripts as the source material. A first-round RT-PCR used HTBI primers, followed by a second-round multiplex PCR. MiXCR was run by TCRdb on the multiplex PCR reads, yielding one entry per CDR3 protein. The sample holds about 480,000 distinct CDR3 sequences, approximately 14% seen once. The CDR3 runs 13 residues. Between the trimmed V and J ends, which lost 7 bases and 2 bases, there was a span of 11 bases. CDR1 is SNHLY, CDR2 FYNNEI, per germline. Active ophthalmopathy (CAS at least 3, NOSPECS at least 4), lasting under 3 months. The clonotype comes from a woman aged 30 to 39 with Graves' ophthalmopathy. V and J are TRBV2 and TRBJ1-1; weak D call: TRBD1 (6 bases). Sequenced material: blood. DNA of the CDR3: TGTGCCAGCACCCGGGACACCAACACTGAAGCTTTCTTT. It translates to CASTRDTNTEAFF.